This T cell receptor beta chain was sequenced in a study of Ad26.COV2.S vaccination and SARS-CoV-2 variants. General study findings and limits: Reports say spike-specific CD8+ and CD4+ T cell responses covered substantial breadth after vaccination.

Treatment reported: over 15 received Ad26.COV2.S at low or high dose, single or two shots; a few received placebo; per-sample allocation not given. Day 63 following the first vaccine or placebo injection was when the samples were taken. Worth noting for this clone: Its antigen remains unknown.

This table comes from immunoSEQ multiplex PCR, and its TCRdb copy is limited to in-frame clones, with some not included. The table records hundreds of thousands of clones, approximately 88% of them present only once. Germline V lookup: CDR1 SGHNT, CDR2 YENEEA. Trimming took 6 bases from V and 4 from J; bases not matched to a gene: 3. This CDR3 is 16 amino acids long. The TCR originated in a person aged 18-65 years who received the Ad26.COV2.S COVID-19 vaccine or a placebo. The genes are TRBV11-3 and TRBJ2-1; 16 positions agree with TRBD2. The specimen comprised peripheral blood, sampled in a trial of Ad26.COV2.S vaccine versus placebo. Here the CDR3 reads CASSGTSGGAYNEQFF. Written as DNA, the CDR3 is TGTGCCAGCAGTGGGACTAGCGGGGGGGCGTACAATGAGCAGTTCTTC.